This T cell receptor beta chain is drawn from a study of shared clonotypes between healthy human individuals. Germline-derived CDR1 and CDR2 are MNHNS and SASEGT. CDR3 length equals 14 residues. V lost 6 bases and J lost 2, with 13 bases in between. Measured with immunoSEQ multiplex PCR; TCRdb has only the in-frame clones, and not every one. The sample lists around 1.4 million clones; 98% were seen once. This TCR was recovered from a man aged 25 to 40 in good health. The source material was naive CD4+ T cells sorted from blood. Subset of the sample: CD45RA+ positively selected. The rearrangement uses TRBV6-1 and TRBJ1-2; D not resolved. CDR3 residues: CASSHNTGNYGYTF. The CDR3 nucleotides are TGTGCCAGCAGCCACAACACGGGGAACTATGGCTACACCTTC.